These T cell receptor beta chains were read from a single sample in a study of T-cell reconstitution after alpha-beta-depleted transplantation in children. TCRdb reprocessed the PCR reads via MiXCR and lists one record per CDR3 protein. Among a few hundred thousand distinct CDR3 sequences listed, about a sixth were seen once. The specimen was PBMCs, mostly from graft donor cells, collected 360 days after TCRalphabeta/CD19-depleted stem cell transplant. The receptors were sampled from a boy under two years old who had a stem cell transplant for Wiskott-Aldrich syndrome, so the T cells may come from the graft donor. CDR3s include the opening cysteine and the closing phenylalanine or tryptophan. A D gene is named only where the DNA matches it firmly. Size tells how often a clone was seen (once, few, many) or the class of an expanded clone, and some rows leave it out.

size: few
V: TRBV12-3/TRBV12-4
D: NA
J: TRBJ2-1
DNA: TGTGCCAGCAGTTTATCATCCACAGGGTTCGGTGAGCAGTTCTTC
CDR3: CASSLSSTGFGEQFF

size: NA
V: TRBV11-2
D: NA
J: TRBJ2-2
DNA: TGTGCCAGCAGCCATCGATTCCAGGGGCCCAACACCGGGGAGCTGTTTTTT
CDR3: CASSHRFQGPNTGELFF

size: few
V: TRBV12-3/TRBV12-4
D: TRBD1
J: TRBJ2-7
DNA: TGTGCCAGCAGTCTAGAGAAACAGGGGGCTCCCTACGAGCAGTACTTC
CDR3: CASSLEKQGAPYEQYF

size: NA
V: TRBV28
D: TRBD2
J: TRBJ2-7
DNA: TGTGCCAGCAGTCCCGTCGGACTAGCGGGGGCCTACGAGCAGTACTTC
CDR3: CASSPVGLAGAYEQYF

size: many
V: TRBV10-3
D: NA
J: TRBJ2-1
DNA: TGTGCCATCAGTGACAAAGCGACCTATGAGCAGTTCTTC
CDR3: CAISDKATYEQFF

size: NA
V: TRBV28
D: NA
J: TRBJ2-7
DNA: TGTGCCAGCGGACAGCCCACCCTATGGTCCCTACAATTACAGACGTTCTACGAGCAGTACTTC
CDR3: CASGQPTLWSLQLQTFYEQYF

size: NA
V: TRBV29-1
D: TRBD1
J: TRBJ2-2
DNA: TGCAGCGTTGGACAGGGGCCTAACACCGGGGAGCTGTTTTTT
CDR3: CSVGQGPNTGELFF

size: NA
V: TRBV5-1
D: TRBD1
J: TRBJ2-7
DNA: TGCGCCAGCAGCTCGGGACAGGGGGCGCGGAACGAGCAGTACTTC
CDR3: CASSSGQGARNEQYF

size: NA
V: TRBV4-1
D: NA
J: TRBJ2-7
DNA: TGCGCCAGCAGCCCCCGGACGGAGCAGGGCTCCTACGAGCAGTACTTC
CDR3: CASSPRTEQGSYEQYF

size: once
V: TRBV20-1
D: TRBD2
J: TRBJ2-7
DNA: TGCAGTGCTAGAGTCCATGGACTAGCGGGAGAGCAGTACTTC
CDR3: CSARVHGLAGEQYF

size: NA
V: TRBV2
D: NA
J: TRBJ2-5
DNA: TGTGCCAGCAGGCCACCCATGGGGACCCAGTACTTC
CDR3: CASRPPMGTQYF

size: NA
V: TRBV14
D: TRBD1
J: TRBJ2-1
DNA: TGTGCCAGCAGCCCTACAGGGGTTGAGCAGTTCTTC
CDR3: CASSPTGVEQFF

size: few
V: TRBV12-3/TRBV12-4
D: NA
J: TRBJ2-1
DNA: TGTGCCAGCAGCCGCAAGGGCGATGAGCAGTTCTTC
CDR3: CASSRKGDEQFF

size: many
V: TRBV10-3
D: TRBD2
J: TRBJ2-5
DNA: TGTGCCACGAGGACTAGCTTCCAAGAGACCCAGTACTTC
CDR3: CATRTSFQETQYF

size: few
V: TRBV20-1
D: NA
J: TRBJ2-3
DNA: TGCAGTGCAACAGACAGGATTGGCACAGATACGCAGTATTTT
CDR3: CSATDRIGTDTQYF

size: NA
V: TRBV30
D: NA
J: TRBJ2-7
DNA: TGTGCCTGGAGTGTAGTAGCGACCGTTATGGATGGGCAGTACTTC
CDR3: CAWSVVATVMDGQYF

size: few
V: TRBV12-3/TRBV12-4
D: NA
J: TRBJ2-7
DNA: TGTGCCAGCAGTCCCGCCGACAGATTCTACGAGCAGTACTTC
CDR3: CASSPADRFYEQYF

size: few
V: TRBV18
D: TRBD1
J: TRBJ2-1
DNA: TGTGCCAGCTCGCTGACAGGGCGGAGTGAGCAGTTCTTC
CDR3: CASSLTGRSEQFF

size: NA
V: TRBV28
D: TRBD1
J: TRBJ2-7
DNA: TGTGCCAGCAGAGAGACAGGGATCTCCTACGAGCAGTACTTC
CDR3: CASRETGISYEQYF

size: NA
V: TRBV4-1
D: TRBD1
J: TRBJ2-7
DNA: TGCGCCAGCAGCCAAAACAGGGGGCATCGGGAGCAGTACTTC
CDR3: CASSQNRGHREQYF

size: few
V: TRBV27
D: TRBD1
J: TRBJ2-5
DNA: TGTGCCAGCAGCCCTCGGACAGGGGGACGCAAAGAGACCCAGTACTTC
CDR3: CASSPRTGGRKETQYF

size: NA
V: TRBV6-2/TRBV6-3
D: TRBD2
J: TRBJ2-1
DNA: TGTGCCAGCAGCCCCAGTGGCGGGAGACTCAATGAGCAGTTCTTC
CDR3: CASSPSGGRLNEQFF

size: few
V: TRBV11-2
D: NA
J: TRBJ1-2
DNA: TGTGCCAGCAGCTTTGAATTACAGGGTTCTGGCTACACCTTC
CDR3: CASSFELQGSGYTF

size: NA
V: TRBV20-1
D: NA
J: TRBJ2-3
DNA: TGCAGTGCTAGAGAGAGACCGCGTAGACTCAGCACAGATACGCAGTATTTT
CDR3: CSARERPRRLSTDTQYF

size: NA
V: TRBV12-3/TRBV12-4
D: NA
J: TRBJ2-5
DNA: TGTGCCAGCAAACAGGGGACTCAAGAGACCCAGTACTTC
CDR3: CASKQGTQETQYF

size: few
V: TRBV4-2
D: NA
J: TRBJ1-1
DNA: TGTGCCAGCAGCCAAACGATGGGACTTCGAACTGAAGCTTTCTTT
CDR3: CASSQTMGLRTEAFF

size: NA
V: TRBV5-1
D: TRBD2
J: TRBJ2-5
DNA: TGCGCCAGCAGCCCCTCTTCCGGGACTAGCGGGGGGCAAGAGACCCAGTACTTC
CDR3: CASSPSSGTSGGQETQYF

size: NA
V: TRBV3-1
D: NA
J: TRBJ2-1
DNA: TGTGCCAGCAGCCTGGGATTACGGCGTGGGTTGCACAATGAGCAGTTCTTC
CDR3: CASSLGLRRGLHNEQFF

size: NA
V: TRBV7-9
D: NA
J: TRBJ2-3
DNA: TGTGCCAGCAGCCACGGGACCGATACGCAGTATTTT
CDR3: CASSHGTDTQYF

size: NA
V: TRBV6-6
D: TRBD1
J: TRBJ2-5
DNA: TGTGCCAGCAGTTCCGGGACAGGGGGGACCCAGTACTTC
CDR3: CASSSGTGGTQYF

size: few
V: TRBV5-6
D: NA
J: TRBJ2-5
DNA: TGTGCCAGCAGCTTGGGACCGTTCCAAGAGACCCAGTACTTC
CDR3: CASSLGPFQETQYF

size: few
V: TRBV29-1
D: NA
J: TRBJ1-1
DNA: TGCAGCGTTGAAGATAACAGGAGGACTGAAGCTTTCTTT
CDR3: CSVEDNRRTEAFF

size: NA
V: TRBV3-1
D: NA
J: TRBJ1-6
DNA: TGTGCCAGCAGCCAAGATAGGGCAGGGGCTGGTTCACCCCTCCACTTT
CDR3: CASSQDRAGAGSPLHF

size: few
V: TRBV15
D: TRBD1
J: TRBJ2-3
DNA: TGTGCCACCAGCAGAGATAGGGGGACAGCGACGACAGATACGCAGTATTTT
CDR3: CATSRDRGTATTDTQYF